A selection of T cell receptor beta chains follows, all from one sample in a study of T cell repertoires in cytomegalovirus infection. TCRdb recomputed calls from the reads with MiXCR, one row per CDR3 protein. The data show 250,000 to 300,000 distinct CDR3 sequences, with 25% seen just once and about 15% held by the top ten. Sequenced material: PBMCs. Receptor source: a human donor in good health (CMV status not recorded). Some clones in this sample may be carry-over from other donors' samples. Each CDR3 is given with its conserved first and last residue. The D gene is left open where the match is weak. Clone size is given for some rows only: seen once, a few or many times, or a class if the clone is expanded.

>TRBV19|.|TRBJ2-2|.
CASSIEEWAGELFF
TGTGCCAGTAGTATAGAGGAGTGGGCCGGGGAGCTGTTTTTT
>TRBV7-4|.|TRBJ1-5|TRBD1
CASSFIIGGEDQPQHF
TGTGCCAGCAGCTTCATAATAGGGGGCGAGGATCAGCCCCAGCATTTT
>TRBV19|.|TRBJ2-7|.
CASSIDKLYEQYF
TGTGCCAGTAGTATCGACAAGCTCTACGAGCAGTACTTC
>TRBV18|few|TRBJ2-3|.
CASSPGGFTDTQYF
TGTGCCAGCTCACCGGGGGGATTCACAGATACGCAGTATTTT
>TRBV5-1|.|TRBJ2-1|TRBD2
CASSPGLASLNEQFF
TGCGCCAGCAGCCCAGGACTAGCGTCTCTCAATGAGCAGTTCTTC
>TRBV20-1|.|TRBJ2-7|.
CSAGGQAGHYEQYF
TGCAGTGCTGGGGGCCAAGCGGGCCACTACGAGCAGTACTTC
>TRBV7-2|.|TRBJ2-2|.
CASSLDRGITGELFF
TGTGCCAGCAGCTTAGATCGAGGAATCACCGGGGAGCTGTTTTTT
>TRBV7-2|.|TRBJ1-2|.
CASSLVRSGYTF
TGTGCCAGCAGCTTAGTGCGGAGTGGCTACACCTTC
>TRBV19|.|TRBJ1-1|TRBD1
CASSIWDRERSF
TGTGCCAGTAGCATATGGGACAGGGAGCGGTCCTTT
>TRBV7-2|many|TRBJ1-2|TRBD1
CASRDRGRVSGYTF
TGTGCCAGCCGGGACAGGGGGCGAGTTAGTGGCTACACCTTC
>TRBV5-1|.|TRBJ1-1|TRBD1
CASSLDRPGGMNTEAFF
TGCGCCAGCAGCTTGGACCGGCCAGGGGGAATGAACACTGAAGCTTTCTTT
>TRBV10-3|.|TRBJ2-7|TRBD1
CATDLGQGYEQYF
TGTGCCACAGACCTGGGACAGGGTTACGAGCAGTACTTC
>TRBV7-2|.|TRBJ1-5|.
CASSLITGSGNQPQHF
TGTGCCAGCAGCTTAATCACAGGGTCAGGTAATCAGCCCCAGCATTTT
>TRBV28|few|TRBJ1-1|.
CASWGGLSTEAFF
TGTGCCAGCTGGGGCGGGCTCTCCACTGAAGCTTTCTTT
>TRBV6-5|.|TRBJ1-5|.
CASSSGTWSSKHF
TGTGCCAGCAGTTCGGGGACATGGTCGTCTAAGCATTTT
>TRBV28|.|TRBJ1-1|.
CASSSPGGDLEGNTEAFF
TGTGCCAGCAGTTCCCCGGGGGGGGACCTAGAGGGAAACACTGAAGCTTTCTTT
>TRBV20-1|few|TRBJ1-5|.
CSAPGAWGQPQHF
TGCAGTGCTCCAGGGGCCTGGGGTCAGCCCCAGCATTTT
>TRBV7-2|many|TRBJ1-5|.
CASSLAGRDGNQPQHF
TGTGCCAGCAGCTTAGCCGGCAGGGACGGGAATCAGCCCCAGCATTTT
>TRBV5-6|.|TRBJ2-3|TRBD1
CASNDGTGEDTQYF
TGTGCCAGCAACGACGGGACAGGGGAAGATACGCAGTATTTT
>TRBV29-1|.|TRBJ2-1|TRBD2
CSAERLAGEGEQFF
TGCAGCGCTGAAAGACTAGCGGGGGAGGGTGAGCAGTTCTTC
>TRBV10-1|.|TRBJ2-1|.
CASSEVGNEQFF
TGCGCCAGCAGTGAGGTGGGAAATGAGCAGTTCTTC
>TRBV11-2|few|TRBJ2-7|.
CASSRSAGYEQYF
TGTGCCAGCAGCCGATCGGCAGGCTACGAGCAGTACTTC
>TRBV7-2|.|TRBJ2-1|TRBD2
CASSLVLAGLRNNEQFF
TGTGCCAGCAGCCTAGTACTAGCGGGGCTCAGGAACAATGAGCAGTTCTTC
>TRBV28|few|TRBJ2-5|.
CASSSTRKETQYF
TGTGCCAGCAGTTCAACCCGGAAAGAGACCCAGTACTTC
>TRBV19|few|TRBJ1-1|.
CASRPAGGTEAFF
TGTGCCAGTAGGCCGGCGGGGGGCACTGAAGCTTTCTTT
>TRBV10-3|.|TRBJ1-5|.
CAVGEDNHQPQHF
TGTGCCGTTGGCGAGGACAATCATCAGCCCCAGCATTTT
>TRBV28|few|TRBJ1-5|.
CASRPHAGTEDQPQHF
TGTGCCAGCAGACCACACGCCGGGACCGAGGATCAGCCCCAGCATTTT
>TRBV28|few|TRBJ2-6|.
CASSVWTATGANVLTF
TGTGCCAGCAGTGTCTGGACAGCGACTGGGGCCAACGTCCTGACTTTC
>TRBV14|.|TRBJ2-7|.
CASSQDRGAISYEQYF
TGTGCCAGCAGCCAAGATAGGGGGGCTATCTCCTACGAGCAGTACTTC
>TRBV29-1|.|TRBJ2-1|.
CSVGRVYEQFF
TGCAGCGTTGGCAGGGTCTATGAGCAGTTCTTC
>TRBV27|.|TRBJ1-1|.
CATFGGTEAFF
TGTGCCACCTTCGGGGGGACTGAAGCTTTCTTT
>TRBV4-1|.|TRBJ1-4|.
CASSREALDEKLFF
TGCGCCAGCAGCCGGGAAGCCCTTGATGAAAAACTGTTTTTT
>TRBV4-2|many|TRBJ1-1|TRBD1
CASSQERQGARAEAFF
TGTGCCAGCAGCCAAGAGAGACAGGGGGCGAGAGCTGAAGCTTTCTTT
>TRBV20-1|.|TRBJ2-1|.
CSAPSAYYNEQFF
TGCAGTGCCCCCTCAGCTTACTACAATGAGCAGTTCTTC
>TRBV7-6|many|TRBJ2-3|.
CASSLALGESTDTQYF
TGTGCCAGCAGCTTAGCCTTGGGGGAGAGCACAGATACGCAGTATTTT
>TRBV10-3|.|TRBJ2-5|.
CAIKVQGGETQYF
TGTGCCATCAAGGTGCAGGGAGGAGAGACCCAGTACTTC
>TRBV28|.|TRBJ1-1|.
CASSSSWGSDTEAFF
TGTGCCAGCAGTTCGAGTTGGGGTTCGGACACTGAAGCTTTCTTT
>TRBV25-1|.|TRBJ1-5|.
CASSERGLGSNQPQHF
TGTGCCAGCAGTGAAAGGGGTTTGGGTAGCAATCAGCCCCAGCATTTT